A selection of T cell receptor beta chains follows, all from one sample in a study of cytomegalovirus exposure and HLA in healthy donors. Repertoires were generated with immunoSEQ multiplex PCR, while TCRdb's copy carries only in-frame clones and drops some. The sample has some 330,000 clones, approximately 90% seen once. What was sequenced was PBMCs. The source of these receptors is a woman between 18 and 29 years old in good health and CMV-seronegative. Both conserved end residues are part of each CDR3. A D gene is named only where the DNA matches it firmly. Expanded clones get a size class; other rows say once, few or many, or leave the size out.

size	D	V	J	DNA	CDR3
-	-	TRBV6-5	TRBJ1-2	TGTGCCAGCAGCTCCTCCGACAGGCCGAACTATGGCTACACCTTC	CASSSSDRPNYGYTF
-	TRBD1	TRBV11-2	TRBJ2-1	TGTGCCAGCAGCCCGACAGGGAATGAGCAGTTCTTC	CASSPTGNEQFF
-	TRBD1	TRBV18	TRBJ2-7	TGTGCCAGCTCACCCCTTAGGGACAGCTCCTACGAGCAGTACTTC	CASSPLRDSSYEQYF
-	TRBD2	TRBV11-3	TRBJ2-1	TGTGCCAGCAACCCCGCCGGGACTATATGTAGGTCCCAAGGGGAGTTCTTC	CASNPAGTICRSQGEFF
-	TRBD2	TRBV28	TRBJ2-1	TGTGCCAGCAGCGAACTAGCGGGAACAGACGATGAGCAGTTCTTC	CASSELAGTDDEQFF
few	-	TRBV5-1	TRBJ2-7	TGCGCCAGCAGCTTGGTAGGGCGGGACCCATACGAGCAGTACTTC	CASSLVGRDPYEQYF
-	TRBD2	TRBV2	TRBJ2-3	TGTGCCAGCAGACGCTCTAGCGGGAGCCCCCTAGATACGCAGTATTTT	CASRRSSGSPLDTQYF
-	TRBD2	TRBV29-1	TRBJ2-3	TGCAGCTACAATGGACTAGCGGGGACAGATACGCAGTATTTT	CSYNGLAGTDTQYF
-	-	TRBV7-9	TRBJ2-3	TGTGCCAGCAGCCAACAGGGCGGAGATACGCAGTATTTT	CASSQQGGDTQYF
-	TRBD2	TRBV11-3	TRBJ2-7	TGTGCCAGCAGCTTAGGACTAGCGGAGCAGTACTTC	CASSLGLAEQYF
-	-	TRBV29-1	TRBJ2-7	TGCAGCGTTGGATTCCGGGTAGCAGAAATCTACGAGCAGTACTTC	CSVGFRVAEIYEQYF
-	-	TRBV6-6	TRBJ2-7	TGTGCCAGCAGTTACTTGGTCACAACCTACGAGCAGTACTTC	CASSYLVTTYEQYF
-	-	TRBV23-1	TRBJ1-5	TGCGCCAGCGGCGGTCAGCCCCAGCATTTT	CASGGQPQHF
-	-	TRBV28	TRBJ2-7	TGTGCCAGCACGCATCGGGACACCAGCTCCTACGAGCAGTACTTC	CASTHRDTSSYEQYF
-	TRBD2	TRBV27	TRBJ2-2	TGTGCCAGCCTAGCGGTAAACACCGGGGAGCTGTTTTTT	CASLAVNTGELFF
once	TRBD2	TRBV19	TRBJ2-7	TGTGCCAGTAGTACCCTAGCGGGAGGCCCAAAAACGGGCGAGCAGTACTTC	CASSTLAGGPKTGEQYF
-	TRBD2	TRBV4-1	TRBJ2-7	TGCGCCAGCAGGGATCGGGCGGGAGCAAACTACGAGCAGTACTTC	CASRDRAGANYEQYF
-	-	TRBV28	TRBJ1-1	TGTGCCAGCCAGTTAGGGGAGGGAGTAAGTAGCACTGAAGCTTTCTTT	CASQLGEGVSSTEAFF
-	-	TRBV4-3	TRBJ2-1	TGCGCCAGCAGCCAAGGTCCTAGCGAATACAATGAGCAGTTCTTC	CASSQGPSEYNEQFF
-	TRBD2	TRBV5-1	TRBJ2-2	TGCGCCAGCAGCCAGGGACTAGCGGGAGGAGGGGGCACCGGGGAGCTGTTTTTT	CASSQGLAGGGGTGELFF
-	-	TRBV6-6	TRBJ1-3	TGTGCCAGCAGTTACGGCCCCGCCTCTGGAAACACCATATATTTT	CASSYGPASGNTIYF
-	TRBD1	TRBV27	TRBJ1-2	TGTGCCAGCAGTTCCCAGGGGGTAGATGGCTACACCTTC	CASSSQGVDGYTF
-	-	TRBV27	TRBJ2-2	TGTGCCAGCAGTCAAAGCTCGAACACCGGGGAGCTGTTTTTT	CASSQSSNTGELFF
-	-	TRBV12-5	TRBJ1-1	TGTGCTAGTGGTTCCCCAGGAGCTTTCTTT	CASGSPGAFF
-	-	TRBV2	TRBJ1-2	TGTGCCAGCAGGGGCGACGTCTTCGGCTACACCTTC	CASRGDVFGYTF
-	TRBD2	TRBV29-1	TRBJ2-3	TGCAGCGTTGATCGATTTATGTCCGGGCCGATTAGCGGGAGTAGCGCAGATACGCAGTATTTT	CSVDRFMSGPISGSSADTQYF
-	TRBD1	TRBV9	TRBJ1-2	TGTGCCAGCAGCCCGGGGACAGGTCCCTTGTTAATCTACACCTTC	CASSPGTGPLLIYTF
-	TRBD2	TRBV5-4	TRBJ2-1	TGTGCCAGCAGCCGGCGACTAGCGGAGGACAATGAGCAGTTCTTC	CASSRRLAEDNEQFF
-	-	TRBV6-5	TRBJ1-5	TGTGCCAGCAGTTACTCGTATTTCAATCAGCCCCAGCATTTT	CASSYSYFNQPQHF
-	TRBD2	TRBV27	TRBJ2-5	TGTGCCAGCAGTTTACACCTAGCGGGAGCACTCCAAGAGACCCAGTACTTC	CASSLHLAGALQETQYF
-	-	TRBV25-1	TRBJ2-1	TGTGCCAGCAGTGCTGCCCGGGTAGGTGAGCAGTTCTTC	CASSAARVGEQFF
once	-	TRBV29-1	TRBJ1-2	TGCAGCGTTGATCTGGGGGGTGCTCCTGGCTACACCTTC	CSVDLGGAPGYTF